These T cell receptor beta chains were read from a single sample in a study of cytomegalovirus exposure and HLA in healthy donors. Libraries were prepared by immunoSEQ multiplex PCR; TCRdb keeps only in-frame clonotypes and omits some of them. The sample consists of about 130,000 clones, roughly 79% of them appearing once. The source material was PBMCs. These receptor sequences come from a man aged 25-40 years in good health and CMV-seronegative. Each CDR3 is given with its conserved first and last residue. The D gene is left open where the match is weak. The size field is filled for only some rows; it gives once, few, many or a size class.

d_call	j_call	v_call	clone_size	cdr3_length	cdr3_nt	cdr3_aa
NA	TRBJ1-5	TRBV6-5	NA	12	TGTGCCAGCAGGGGCCCGAATCAGCCCCAGCATTTT	CASRGPNQPQHF
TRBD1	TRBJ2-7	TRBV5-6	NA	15	TGTGCCAGCAGCCCGGGACAGGGGGCGCTGAGCGAGCAGTACTTC	CASSPGQGALSEQYF
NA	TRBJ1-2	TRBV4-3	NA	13	TGCGCCAGCAGCCAAGGTGAGAGGGATGGCTACACCTTC	CASSQGERDGYTF
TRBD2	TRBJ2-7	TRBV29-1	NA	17	TGCAGCGTTGAAGGCCGGACTAGCGGGAGGACCTCGGTGGAGCAGTACTTC	CSVEGRTSGRTSVEQYF
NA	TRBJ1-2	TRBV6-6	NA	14	TGTGCCAGCTCCCTGGCAGGCGCTGCCTATGGCTACACCTTC	CASSLAGAAYGYTF
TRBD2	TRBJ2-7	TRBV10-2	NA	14	TGCGCCACGGTTAGCGGGAGGGCCTCCTACGAGCAGTACTTC	CATVSGRASYEQYF
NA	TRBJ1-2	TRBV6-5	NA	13	TGTGCCAGCAGCCCCGGGGGGGCCTATGGCTACACCTTC	CASSPGGAYGYTF
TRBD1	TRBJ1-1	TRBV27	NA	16	TGTGCCAGCAGTCATACGACAGGGTGGCGGAACACTGAAGCTTTCTTT	CASSHTTGWRNTEAFF
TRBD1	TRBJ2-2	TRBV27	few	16	TGTGCCAGCAGCAGTCGACAGGGCGCGAACACCGGGGAGCTGTTTTTT	CASSSRQGANTGELFF
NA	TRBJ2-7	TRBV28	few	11	TGTGCCAGCAGTGAGGTTTACGAGCAGTACTTC	CASSEVYEQYF
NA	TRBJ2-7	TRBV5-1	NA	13	TGCGCCAGCAGCGGCGGGACTCCCTACGAGCAGTACTTC	CASSGGTPYEQYF
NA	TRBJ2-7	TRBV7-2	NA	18	TGTGCCAGCAGCTTGGAGGAAAACCGGGATCGCCTAAGTTACGAGCAGTACTTC	CASSLEENRDRLSYEQYF
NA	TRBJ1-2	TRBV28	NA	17	TGTGCCAGCAGTCCAGCTCCGTACAGTGGATACAATTATGGCTACACCTTC	CASSPAPYSGYNYGYTF
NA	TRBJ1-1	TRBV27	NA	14	TGTGCCATTAAGGCCGGGGGGCGAGGTACTGAAGCTTTCTTT	CAIKAGGRGTEAFF
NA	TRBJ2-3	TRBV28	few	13	TGTGCCAGCAGCCCGACAGTCACAGATACGCAGTATTTT	CASSPTVTDTQYF
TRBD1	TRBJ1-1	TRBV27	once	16	TGTGCCAGCAGTTTGAGACAGGGGGCAGTGCAGGCTGAAGCTTTCTTT	CASSLRQGAVQAEAFF
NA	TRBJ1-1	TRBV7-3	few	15	TGTGCCAGCAGCTTAACTCGAGATATGAACACTGAAGCTTTCTTT	CASSLTRDMNTEAFF
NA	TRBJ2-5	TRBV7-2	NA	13	TGTGCCAGCAGCTTAGTCAGGGGTGAGACCCAGTACTTC	CASSLVRGETQYF
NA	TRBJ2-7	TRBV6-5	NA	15	TGTGCCAGCAGCATGGGCGGGGGCCGCCCCTACGAGCAGTACTTC	CASSMGGGRPYEQYF
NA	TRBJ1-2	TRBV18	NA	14	TGTGCCAGCTCACCAGGGCAGGGATCGTCGGGCTACACCTTC	CASSPGQGSSGYTF
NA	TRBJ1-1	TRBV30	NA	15	TGTGCCTGGAGTGGATACGAAGAGAGGAACACTGAAGCTTTCTTT	CAWSGYEERNTEAFF
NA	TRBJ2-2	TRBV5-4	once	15	TGTGCCAGCAGCTCTAGACTAGCGAACACCGGGGAGCTGTTTTTT	CASSSRLANTGELFF